This T cell receptor beta chain was retrieved from a study of blood T cell repertoires in COVID-19 (dated by TCRdb to about 2020). With regard to the full study: Samples from collaborators originated in the United States, Italy and Spain and spanned both the acute and convalescent phases of COVID-19. The prospective study material was composed of cDNA or gDNA derived from T cells, B-cell-depleted T cells, or PBMCs. Sample metadata almost always included a de-identified subject ID, COVID-19 status, age in years and sex. Samples were obtained from the ongoing ImmuneRACE study (first 160 participants) and from about 1,300 subjects provided by 6 global collaborators. The repertoires were released in a freely available public database meant as a resource for research on the immune response to SARS-CoV-2. Deeply sampled blood TCRbeta repertoires from subjects exposed to, actively infected with, or recovered from COVID-19 were included in the dataset. Where HLA class I and class II types were available, the types were taken from metadata supplied by the sample provider, not from assay-based typing. On the study overall, not on this receptor specifically: Clinical and demographic metadata were provided uncurated, with the amount varying by source and participant.

A note on this clone: The antigen it recognizes is unknown. No base qualities exist here, and no much larger clone lies one base off it.

Participants in the prospective study were enrolled through a virtual design, were aged about 18 to 90 years, and lived in about two dozen United States geographic areas. In the prospective study, cohorts were assigned on the basis of participant-reported clinical history obtained from a screening survey and a study questionnaire. In the prospective study, mobile phlebotomists collected whole blood, serum and a nasopharyngeal or oropharyngeal swab from each participant. Participants in the prospective study had the option to provide additional blood draws and questionnaires over a roughly two-month period. Prospective study blood samples were shipped either frozen or at room temperature before DNA extraction. Including the terminal cysteine and phenylalanine, the CDR3 comprises 16 residues. Only the CDR3 DNA stays, 48 bases, in frame from base 1. As encoded in the germline V gene, CDR1 is SGHRS while CDR2 is YFSETQ. The V end loses 2 bases and the J end loses 3 bases, and a stretch of 14 bases separates them.

TCRbeta CDR3 regions were amplified from genomic DNA using the immunoSEQ Assay, a bias-controlled multiplex PCR. The authors' pipeline ran thus. The number of nucleated cells in each sample was estimated from the amplification of reference gene primers within the assay. To quantify the absolute abundance of each unique TCRbeta CDR3 rearrangement, sequence reads were collapsed and filtered. For each sample, productive Simpson clonality was calculated by taking the square root of Simpson's diversity index across productive rearrangements. Imported from immuneACCESS, the table was reduced by TCRdb to in-frame sequences with V and J called. These copies leave out some clones; in studies compared against another copy, an unresolved V gene accounts for under half, and the cause of the remainder is not known. V and J calls and clone size follow that table, whereas D and trimming were derived from the DNA. The sample has approximately 140,000 clones on record, roughly four fifths of them singletons. The ten largest account for 2.4% of the sample.

The TCR was taken from a man aged 35 to 55 with acute COVID-19. Source material: PBMCs or T cells enriched from blood (not recorded which). This sequence uses TRBV5-1 and TRBJ2-2; the D gene is perhaps TRBD2, from 6 matching bases. The base sequence is TGCGCCAGCAGCTTCGCACGGGAGATGGACACCGGGGAGCTGTTTTTT. It translates as CASSFAREMDTGELFF.